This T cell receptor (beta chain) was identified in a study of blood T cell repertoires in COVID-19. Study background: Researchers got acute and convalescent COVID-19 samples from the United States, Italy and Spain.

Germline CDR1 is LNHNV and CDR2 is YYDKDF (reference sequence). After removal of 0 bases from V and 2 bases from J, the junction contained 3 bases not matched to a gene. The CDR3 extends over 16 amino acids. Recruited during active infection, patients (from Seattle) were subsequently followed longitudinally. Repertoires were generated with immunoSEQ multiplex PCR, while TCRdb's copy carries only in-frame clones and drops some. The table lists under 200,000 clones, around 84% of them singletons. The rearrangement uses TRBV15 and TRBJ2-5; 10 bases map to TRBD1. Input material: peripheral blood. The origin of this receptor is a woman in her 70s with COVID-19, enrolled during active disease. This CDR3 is CATSREGQGSQETQYF. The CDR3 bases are TGTGCCACCAGCAGAGAGGGACAGGGGAGTCAAGAGACCCAGTACTTC. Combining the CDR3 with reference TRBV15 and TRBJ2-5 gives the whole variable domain DAMVIQNPRYQVTQFGKPVTLSCSQTLNHNVMYWYQQKSSQAPKLLFHYYDKDFNNEADTPDNFQSRRPNTSFCFLDIRSPGLGDTAMYLCATSREGQGSQETQYFGPGTRLLVL.